A selection of T cell receptor beta chains follows, all from one sample in a study of CD8 T cells in ankylosing spondylitis. Using its own MiXCR run on the 5' RACE reads, TCRdb lists one record per CDR3 protein. This sample has around 130,000 distinct CDR3 sequences, with about 6.4% found just once. Specimen: blood, either unsorted or a sorted T cell fraction (not recorded which). These receptors originate from a male donor with ankylosing spondylitis or in good health (not recorded which). CDR3s include the opening cysteine and the closing phenylalanine or tryptophan. A D gene is named only where the DNA matches it firmly. The size entry gives how often the clone was seen (once, few, many) or a class if it is expanded.

v_call	clone_size	j_call	d_call	cdr3_aa	cdr3_nt
TRBV7-2	many	TRBJ2-3	NA	CASSLTRLGADTQYF	TGTGCCAGCAGTTTAACTAGGCTGGGAGCAGATACGCAGTATTTT
TRBV9	many	TRBJ2-1	TRBD1	CASSVRTGGLSNEQFF	TGTGCCAGCAGCGTTAGGACAGGGGGCCTGAGCAATGAGCAGTTCTTC
TRBV7-3	many	TRBJ2-3	NA	CASSLTGRGVADTQYF	TGTGCCAGCAGCTTAACGGGTCGTGGAGTCGCAGATACGCAGTATTTT
TRBV27	many	TRBJ2-2	NA	CASSLSAGQGRAGELFF	TGTGCCAGCAGTTTATCGGCGGGTCAGGGTCGGGCCGGGGAGCTGTTTTTT
TRBV20-1	once	TRBJ1-2	NA	CSARDKGRGGYTF	TGCAGTGCTAGAGATAAGGGGCGCGGGGGCTACACCTTC
TRBV3-1	many	TRBJ1-1	NA	CASSQGARGGAFF	TGTGCCAGCAGCCAAGGAGCCAGGGGTGGAGCTTTCTTT
TRBV29-1	many	TRBJ1-5	TRBD1	CSVGGQGGPQHF	TGCAGCGTTGGGGGACAGGGGGGGCCCCAGCATTTT
TRBV4-3	many	TRBJ1-4	TRBD1	CASSLWSGTGWRKLFF	TGCGCCAGCAGCTTATGGTCCGGGACAGGGTGGAGAAAACTGTTTTTT
TRBV20-1	many	TRBJ2-3	TRBD2	CSARDGLAGRGDTQYF	TGCAGTGCTAGGGACGGACTAGCGGGAAGGGGAGATACGCAGTATTTT
TRBV6-5	many	TRBJ1-5	TRBD1	CASSFTGGNQPQHF	TGTGCCAGCAGTTTCACAGGGGGAAATCAGCCCCAGCATTTT
TRBV12-3/TRBV12-4	many	TRBJ2-1	NA	CASSLGRAEQFF	TGTGCCAGCAGTTTAGGGAGGGCTGAGCAGTTCTTC
TRBV10-3	few	TRBJ2-7	TRBD1	CATGTDSYEQYF	TGTGCCACCGGGACAGACTCCTACGAGCAGTACTTC
TRBV12-3/TRBV12-4	many	TRBJ1-2	NA	CASSLRDWGYTF	TGTGCCAGCAGTTTACGGGACTGGGGCTACACCTTC